These 15 T cell receptor beta chains share one sample of origin, sequenced in a study of spatial heterogeneity in lung cancer. Time point noted: sample taken at primary tumor resection. Regarding the study as a whole: Counts that tracked tumor mutation counts were those of expanded intratumoral alpha and beta TCRs.

Via MiXCR, TCRdb re-called the 5' RACE reads, giving one row per CDR3 protein. The table records around 8,900 distinct CDR3 sequences, roughly 3% of them present only once. For these TCRs, the target antigens are not known. Sequencing used lung tumor tissue, obtained at surgery. The receptors originated from a male donor with early-stage non-small cell lung cancer.

This clonotype was recorded at least ten times. V gene TRBV27 combines with J gene TRBJ1-5, with 9 bases lining up with TRBD1. The CDR3 totals 13 residues. The germline V gene has CDR1 MNHEY and CDR2 SMNVEV (reference sequence). J was trimmed by 5 bases and V by 6 bases; bases with no gene match: 2. CDR3 sequence: CASRGQGDQPQHF. The CDR3 nucleotides are TGTGCCAGCAGGGGACAGGGCGATCAGCCCCAGCATTTT.

This clonotype has ten or more counts. The rearrangement links TRBV10-1 to TRBJ1-1, with D uncertain. CDR3 length: 13 residues. V lost 5 bases and J 3 bases, leaving 10 bases between the germline ends. The V gene's germline CDR1 is WNHNN and CDR2 SYGVQD (reference sequence). CDR3 sequence reads: CASSKRIDTEAFF. CDR3 nucleotides: TGCGCCAGCAGTAAACGCATCGACACTGAAGCTTTCTTT.

This clonotype is medium-sized in the sample. V usage is TRBV12-3 or TRBV12-4 and J usage is TRBJ1-5, with D unresolved. Trimming took 5 bases from V and 2 from J, leaving 10 bases between them. The CDR3 consists of 14 residues. CDR3 sequence: CASSLDLGNQPQHF. CDR3 DNA sequence: TGTGCCAGCAGTCTTGACCTAGGCAATCAGCCCCAGCATTTT.

This clonotype was found many times. V is TRBV24-1 and J is TRBJ2-2; the D gene is possibly TRBD2 (6 bases). This CDR3 spans 14 amino acids. Deletions cut 5 bases from V and 2 bases from J, with 8 bases between. CDR1 is KGHDR, CDR2 SFDVKD, per germline. In DNA form, the CDR3 reads TGTGCCACCAGTGGGGGAGGCAACACCGGGGAGCTGTTTTTT. Amino acid sequence: CATSGGGNTGELFF.

This clonotype ranks as medium-sized. The chain couples TRBV27 to TRBJ2-6; D remains unclear. Germline V CDR1 and CDR2: MNHEY, SMNVEV (reference sequence). Trimming left V 2 bases short and J 0 bases short, with 8 bases between. CDR3 length: 16 amino acids. The CDR3 sequence: CASSLKSVSGANVLTF. CDR3 DNA: TGTGCCAGCAGTTTAAAGTCTGTCTCTGGGGCCAACGTCCTGACTTTC.

This clonotype was recorded many times. V usage is TRBV7-2 and J usage is TRBJ2-3; perhaps TRBD2 as D (5 bases). Germline CDR1 is SGHTA and CDR2 is FQGNSA. The length of the CDR3 is 13 residues. Deletions cut 1 base from V and 5 bases from J, with 7 bases between. The CDR3 region is CASSLGGEDTQYF. The CDR3 DNA reads TGTGCCAGCAGCTTAGGGGGAGAAGATACGCAGTATTTT.

Judged by abundance, this clonotype is medium-sized. The J gene is TRBJ2-6, the V gene TRBV30; unclear D gene. The germline V and J ends were trimmed by 7 bases and 4 bases, with 11 bases remaining between them. Germline V gives CDR1 GTSNPN, CDR2 SVGIG (reference sequence). The CDR3 contains 13 residues. In DNA form, the CDR3 reads TGTGCCTCGGCCCCGGTGGGGGCCAACGTCCTGACTTTC. It specifies CASAPVGANVLTF.

This clonotype was observed many times. The V gene is TRBV3-1, the J gene TRBJ2-1; D is uncertain. Trimming stripped 5 bases from V and 6 bases from J, with 11 bases between. Germline V gives CDR1 LGHDT, CDR2 YNNKEL (reference sequence). The CDR3 contains 13 residues. The CDR3 is CASSGRVSNEQFF. In nucleotides, the CDR3 is TGTGCCAGCAGCGGTCGAGTAAGCAATGAGCAGTTCTTC.

In its sample, this clonotype was seen many times. The chain is built from TRBV7-2 and TRBJ1-5, with 9 bases matching TRBD1. V shed 1 base and J 7 bases; nucleotides not matched to a gene: 5. Per the germline V gene, CDR1 is SGHTA and CDR2 is FQGNSA. CDR3 length: 15 amino acids. The CDR3 is CASSLGTGGVQPQHF. CDR3 coding DNA: TGTGCCAGCAGCTTAGGCACAGGGGGCGTGCAGCCCCAGCATTTT.

This clonotype was counted at least ten times. The chain carries TRBV9 and TRBJ2-1; tentatively, D is TRBD1 or TRBD2 (5 bases each). V shed 0 bases and J shed 8 bases, with 15 bases lying between them. The CDR3 totals 15 residues. In germline, CDR1 is SGDLS, CDR2 YYNGEE. Here the CDR3 reads CASSVGGALGYEQFF. The CDR3 region has the DNA TGTGCCAGCAGCGTAGGAGGGGCTCTAGGATATGAGCAGTTCTTC. Using reference TRBV9 and TRBJ2-1 for the parts outside the CDR3, the full variable domain is DSGVTQTPKHLITATGQRVTLRCSPRSGDLSVYWYQQSLDQGLQFLIQYYNGEERAKGNILERFSAQQFPDLHSELNLSSLELGDSALYFCASSVGGALGYEQFFGPGTRLTVL.

The gene calls are TRBV7-8 and TRBJ2-7, with D possibly TRBD2 on 5 matching bases. Trimming stripped 1 base from V and 2 bases from J, with 18 bases between. The CDR3 sequence is 17 residues long. Germline CDR1 is SGHVS and CDR2 is FQNEAQ. In DNA, the CDR3 is TGTGCCAGCAGCTTAGACTTCGGGGAAGGTAGAACCTACGAGCAGTACTTC. It specifies CASSLDFGEGRTYEQYF.

This clonotype is termed medium-sized. The J gene is TRBJ2-3, the V gene TRBV24-1, with D maybe TRBD2 (5 bases). CDR1 is KGHDR and CDR2 is SFDVKD in the germline V gene. The CDR3 totals 16 residues. V was pared by 1 base and J by 3 bases, with 13 bases between. This chain's CDR3 is CATSDFGEDGTDTQYF. CDR3 nucleotides: TGTGCCACCAGTGATTTCGGGGAAGATGGTACAGATACGCAGTATTTT.

This clonotype showed up many times. CDR3 nucleotides: TGTGCCAGCAGCTTAGGAGGGGGGCGCACAGATACGCAGTATTTT. Translating gives CASSLGGGRTDTQYF. The chain combines TRBV11-3 with TRBJ2-3; the D gene could be TRBD1 or TRBD2 (6 bases each). CDR1 is SGHNT, CDR2 YENEEA, per germline. The V gene lost 1 base and the J gene lost 1 base, with 9 bases spanning the gap. The CDR3 runs to 15 residues.

This clonotype is categorized as medium-sized. The chain uses TRBV20-1 and TRBJ1-1; a weak D match, TRBD1 (5 bases). In germline, CDR1 is DFQATT, CDR2 SNEGSKA (reference sequence). This CDR3 comprises 11 residues. The CDR3 protein is CSGTVNTEAFF. The CDR3 DNA follows: TGCAGCGGGACGGTGAACACTGAAGCTTTCTTT.

This clonotype was seen repeatedly, ten times or more. The chain employs TRBV5-5 and TRBJ2-4, with D uncertain. V was shortened by 6 bases and J by 8 bases, with 15 bases between the two germline ends. The CDR3 spans 13 residues. Germline V gene data show CDR1 as SGHKS and CDR2 as YYEKEE (reference sequence). The CDR3 is CASKKSSVDIQYF. The DNA for the CDR3 is TGTGCCAGCAAGAAATCGTCTGTGGACATTCAGTACTTC.